The clone carrying this T cell receptor beta chain was seen many times. Its antigen is as yet unknown. Trimming removed 5 bases at V and 4 bases at J, with 18 bases between. The germline CDR1 and CDR2 sequences are DFQATT and SNEGSKA (reference sequence). The CDR3 sequence is 14 residues long. The source of the sample is a study of T cells in Graves' hyperthyroidism and ophthalmopathy. Study as a whole: At initial diagnosis, before any treatment had begun, peripheral blood was obtained. Findings of the study overall: With a median lead of around 6.7 months before onset, the model predicted ophthalmopathy.

With duration under 3 months, ophthalmopathy was active: Clinical Activity Score at least 3, NOSPECS at least 4. Those patients with uncontrolled infection, other autoimmune disease, pregnancy or lactation were excluded. Amplification of TCR beta CDR3 regions used RNA as the template. Primed by the HTBI set, a first-round RT-PCR was run on the TCR CDR3. From the multiplex PCR reads, TCRdb called clonotypes with MiXCR, one entry per CDR3 protein. The sample gives roughly 400,000 distinct CDR3 sequences, about an eighth of which show up once; under 30% is in the top ten. Sequenced sample: blood. J is TRBJ2-7 and V is TRBV20-1; a possible D gene is TRBD1 (6 bases). The receptor was derived from a man aged 45-60 years with Graves' ophthalmopathy. CDR3 sequence reads: CSASREGVGYEQYF. The CDR3 nucleotides read TGCAGTGCTTCCAGAGAGGGGGTCGGGTACGAGCAGTACTTC.